A selection of T cell receptor beta chains follows, all from one sample in a study of T-cell memory formation after mild COVID-19. TCRdb used MiXCR to reprocess the 5' RACE reads, holding one entry per CDR3 protein. This table holds roughly 130,000 distinct CDR3 sequences, about a sixth found once. Sequenced sample: PBMCs or a T cell subset sorted from them (not recorded which). These receptors all come from a man aged 18 to 35 who had mild COVID-19 (a few samples of this study predate the infection). Cell type and time point are not known. Each CDR3 is given with its conserved first and last residue. D genes are given only for firm matches. Rows may omit the clone size; those that give it use once, few, many or a size class.

v_gene	j_gene	d_gene	len	abundance	CDR3aa	CDR3nt
TRBV6-6	TRBJ2-5	NA	15	NA	CASSSTGGDQETQYF	TGTGCCAGCAGTTCGACTGGCGGGGACCAAGAGACCCAGTACTTC
TRBV15	TRBJ1-1	TRBD1	15	NA	CATSRDPGTGSSAFF	TGTGCCACCAGCAGAGATCCCGGGACAGGGAGTTCAGCTTTCTTT
TRBV12-3/TRBV12-4	TRBJ2-7	NA	12	NA	CASTTISYEQYF	TGTGCCAGCACCACCATCTCCTACGAGCAGTACTTC
TRBV29-1	TRBJ1-1	NA	12	few	CSVFVSGTEAFF	TGCAGCGTCTTCGTCTCGGGAACTGAAGCTTTCTTT
TRBV7-9	TRBJ1-1	NA	13	few	CASSLNLGTEAFF	TGTGCCAGCAGCTTAAATTTGGGGACTGAAGCTTTCTTT
TRBV6-6	TRBJ2-1	TRBD2	19	many	CASSSGLAGGLLLVDEQFF	TGTGCCAGCAGTTCCGGACTAGCGGGGGGGCTTCTCCTTGTCGATGAGCAGTTCTTC
TRBV27	TRBJ2-3	TRBD2	16	NA	CASSLSGLAGFDTQYF	TGTGCCAGCAGTTTATCCGGACTAGCGGGATTCGATACGCAGTATTTT
TRBV5-1	TRBJ2-1	NA	14	NA	CASSGGGPRNEQFF	TGCGCCAGCAGCGGTGGGGGTCCCCGGAATGAGCAGTTCTTC
TRBV12-3/TRBV12-4	TRBJ1-5	NA	12	few	CASTREDQPQHF	TGTGCCAGCACTCGGGAAGATCAGCCCCAGCATTTT
TRBV18	TRBJ2-3	NA	14	NA	CASSPRTAGDTQYF	TGTGCCAGCTCCCCAAGAACGGCGGGAGATACGCAGTATTTT
TRBV5-1	TRBJ1-4	NA	16	NA	CASSPGPSGANEKLFF	TGCGCCAGCAGCCCCGGGCCATCCGGGGCTAATGAAAAACTGTTTTTT
TRBV24-1	TRBJ2-3	TRBD2	17	few	CATSDWTRGGLTDTQYF	TGTGCCACCAGTGACTGGACCCGGGGGGGTTTGACAGATACGCAGTATTTT
TRBV3-1	TRBJ2-3	TRBD2	15	many	CASSRSPGGQDTQYF	TGTGCCAGCAGCCGGTCCCCGGGGGGGCAAGATACGCAGTATTTT
TRBV7-9	TRBJ1-1	TRBD1	15	NA	CASSDNRGLSTEAFF	TGTGCCAGCAGCGATAACAGGGGGCTGAGCACTGAAGCTTTCTTT
TRBV12-3/TRBV12-4	TRBJ2-5	NA	13	few	CASSLGQKETQYF	TGTGCCAGCAGTTTAGGCCAGAAAGAGACCCAGTACTTC
TRBV3-1	TRBJ1-6	NA	15	NA	CASSQLTGGDSPLHF	TGTGCCAGCAGCCAACTGACAGGAGGCGATTCACCCCTCCACTTT
TRBV10-1	TRBJ2-3	NA	12	NA	CASSEGHGTQYF	TGCGCCAGCAGTGAAGGACACGGTACGCAGTATTTT
TRBV7-2	TRBJ2-3	NA	17	once	CASSPLGWARSADTQYF	TGTGCCAGCAGCCCCCTGGGGTGGGCCCGAAGCGCAGATACGCAGTATTTT
TRBV4-1	TRBJ1-4	NA	13	few	CASSPRLYEKLFF	TGCGCCAGCAGCCCCAGACTGTATGAAAAACTGTTTTTT
TRBV5-4	TRBJ2-3	NA	16	NA	CASSLGGLQSTDTQYF	TGTGCCAGCAGCTTGGGGGGCCTGCAAAGCACAGATACGCAGTATTTT
TRBV5-1	TRBJ2-7	NA	11	few	CASRQSYEQYF	TGCGCCAGCAGACAATCCTACGAGCAGTACTTC
TRBV30	TRBJ2-4	NA	11	NA	CAWSDSAIQYF	TGTGCCTGGTCAGACTCGGCCATTCAGTACTTC
TRBV5-1	TRBJ1-1	TRBD1	15	few	CASSWGQGDFTEAFF	TGCGCCAGCAGCTGGGGACAGGGCGATTTTACTGAAGCTTTCTTT
TRBV5-1	TRBJ1-1	NA	12	few	CASGRRATEAFF	TGCGCCAGCGGACGAAGGGCCACTGAAGCTTTCTTT
TRBV29-1	TRBJ1-2	NA	9	NA	CSVDSRAPF	TGCAGCGTTGATTCGAGGGCCCCCTTC
TRBV18	TRBJ1-3	NA	15	NA	CASSPGQTSGNTIYF	TGTGCCAGCTCACCAGGGCAGACGTCCGGAAACACCATATATTTT
TRBV7-2	TRBJ1-2	TRBD1	14	few	CASSPGTGGRGYTF	TGTGCCAGCAGTCCGGGGACAGGGGGACGAGGCTACACCTTC
TRBV6-2/TRBV6-3	TRBJ2-5	NA	14	NA	CASSSRTTQETQYF	TGTGCCAGCAGTTCCAGGACTACCCAAGAGACCCAGTACTTC
TRBV20-1	TRBJ1-5	NA	16	few	CSARVGGAGGNQPQHF	TGCAGTGCTAGGGTGGGAGGCGCGGGGGGCAATCAGCCCCAGCATTTT
TRBV6-6	TRBJ2-3	TRBD2	19	few	CASSQNRRLAGRLSVTQYF	TGTGCCAGCAGCCAAAACCGCAGACTAGCGGGGCGCCTCTCGGTTACGCAGTATTTT
TRBV6-6	TRBJ2-1	NA	13	NA	CASVTRGRHEQFF	TGTGCCAGCGTCACCAGGGGAAGACATGAGCAGTTCTTC
TRBV4-3	TRBJ2-3	NA	15	many	CASSQDPSRADTQYF	TGCGCCAGCAGCCAAGATCCCTCTAGAGCAGATACGCAGTATTTT
TRBV24-1	TRBJ2-1	NA	15	NA	CATSYQGKGYNEQFF	TGTGCCACCAGTTACCAGGGGAAGGGTTACAATGAGCAGTTCTTC
TRBV20-1	TRBJ2-5	NA	12	NA	CSARTGGETQYF	TGCAGTGCTAGAACCGGTGGGGAGACCCAGTACTTC
TRBV5-1	TRBJ2-1	NA	15	many	CASSETSPDPNKQFF	TGCGCCAGCAGCGAAACGTCTCCGGACCCCAATAAGCAGTTCTTC
TRBV11-2	TRBJ2-5	NA	13	few	CASSPSVQETQYF	TGTGCCAGCTCTCCTTCGGTCCAAGAGACCCAGTACTTC
TRBV6-5	TRBJ1-4	NA	14	few	CASREPRGREKLFF	TGTGCCAGCAGGGAACCTCGAGGACGCGAAAAACTGTTTTTT
TRBV28	TRBJ1-1	NA	12	NA	CASRREIPEAFF	TGTGCCAGCAGAAGAGAGATTCCTGAAGCTTTCTTT
TRBV29-1	TRBJ1-1	NA	13	NA	CSVALQERTEAFF	TGCAGCGTTGCCCTACAGGAAAGGACTGAAGCTTTCTTT
TRBV28	TRBJ1-6	NA	15	NA	CASSPTASYNSPLHF	TGTGCCAGCAGCCCCACCGCATCCTATAATTCACCCCTCCACTTT
TRBV5-1	TRBJ2-3	NA	12	NA	CASSPEADTQYF	TGCGCCAGCAGCCCGGAGGCAGATACGCAGTATTTT
TRBV20-1	TRBJ1-2	NA	13	NA	CSAPKAGGYGYTF	TGCAGTGCTCCCAAAGCGGGGGGTTATGGCTACACCTTC
TRBV20-1	TRBJ2-3	NA	11	NA	CSARTGATQYF	TGCAGTGCTAGAACTGGAGCCACGCAGTATTTT
TRBV2	TRBJ1-1	NA	16	NA	CASSEGQGSLLTEAFF	TGTGCCAGCAGTGAAGGGCAGGGGTCTCTCCTCACTGAAGCTTTCTTT
TRBV20-1	TRBJ1-1	NA	13	NA	CSAPRRVGTEAFF	TGCAGTGCCCCTCGGAGGGTGGGCACTGAAGCTTTCTTT
TRBV6-2/TRBV6-3	TRBJ1-2	TRBD1	16	NA	CASSPDRSGTGDGYTF	TGTGCCAGCAGCCCCGACAGGTCCGGGACAGGGGACGGCTACACCTTC
TRBV5-1	TRBJ1-1	TRBD1	15	NA	CASSDPGQGNTEAFF	TGCGCCAGCAGCGATCCGGGACAGGGGAACACTGAAGCTTTCTTT
TRBV20-1	TRBJ1-5	NA	13	NA	CSGSGGTNQPQHF	TGCAGCGGGTCGGGGGGGACCAATCAGCCCCAGCATTTT